This TCR beta chain is from a study of cytomegalovirus exposure and HLA in healthy donors. Looking at the study overall: The roughly 120 validation repertoires and the approximately 630 first-cohort repertoires shared a platform, a later analysis reported. The study's findings and limits: The tendency of first-cohort TCR clusters to co-occur in the 120 or so validation repertoires was the finding of a later analysis. There were 164 TCR beta chains listed as cytomegalovirus-associated.

A note on this clone: Its antigen remains unidentified.

CDR3 length equals 13 residues. Germline V lookup: CDR1 SGHDT, CDR2 YYEEEE. V trimming: 3 bases; J trimming: 7 bases; junction bases outside the gene matches: 3. The donors were members of the approximately 130-subject validation cohort (separate from the approximately 670-subject first cohort). Some clones are missing from TCRdb's copy, which holds only in-frame ones; the method was immunoSEQ multiplex PCR. The sample holds roughly 270,000 clones, approximately 87% seen once. The V and J genes are TRBV5-6 and TRBJ2-2; 7 bases line up with TRBD1. The TCR was taken from a woman under 30 in good health and CMV-seronegative. The specimen was PBMCs. CDR3 residues: CASSSTGVGELFF. The CDR3 DNA reads TGTGCCAGCAGCTCCACAGGGGTCGGGGAGCTGTTTTTT.